The TCR beta chain described here comes from a study of cytomegalovirus exposure and HLA in healthy donors. Study-wide findings and caveats: Another analysis was done later, and it associated approximately 15,000 TCR beta sequences with HLA alleles at 0.05 false discovery rate. Donors were assumed by presence/absence analyses to have roughly uniform sequencing depth. TCR beta V- and J-gene trimming was later associated with a missense DCLRE1C variant. TCR beta V segments were, for the most part, productive about 87% or about 30% of the time in an earlier analysis.

Both 60 Vbeta primers and 13 Jbeta primers went into the PCR. Assay: immunoSEQ multiplex PCR; the TCRdb copy retains only in-frame clones and omits some. The data hold 85,000 to 130,000 clones, with about three quarters observed a single time. The V gene end was trimmed by 10 bases and the J gene end by 2 bases; junction bases not matched to a gene: 7. This CDR3 comprises 15 residues. The germline V gene has CDR1 MNHNY and CDR2 SVGAGI (reference sequence). In the case of this clone: Its matching antigen is unknown.

What was sequenced was PBMCs. The chain is built from TRBV6-6 and TRBJ2-1, with 11 bases matching TRBD2. The TCR sequence derives from a male donor in good health and CMV-seropositive. The CDR3 nucleotides read TGTGCCACCTTAGGGACTAGCGGACCCTACAATGAGCAGTTCTTC. It specifies CATLGTSGPYNEQFF.